The following is a TCR beta chain sequence with its context. Antigen: not known. Germline assignment: CDR1 SGHVS and CDR2 FNYEAQ. The CDR3 loop spans 16 amino acids. Deletions cut 2 bases from V and 4 bases from J, with 15 bases between. This record belongs to a study of cytomegalovirus exposure and HLA in healthy donors. The PCR employed 60 Vbeta primers together with 13 Jbeta primers. Data came from immunoSEQ multiplex PCR; TCRdb stores just in-frame clones and leaves some out. The table includes 120,000 or so clones, more than 65% detected once. Study results and caveats: Investigators reported approximately 150 TCR beta chains as tied to cytomegalovirus.

This rearrangement joins TRBV7-6 to TRBJ2-1; D is possibly TRBD1 (6 bases). The receptor was derived from a man younger than 35 in good health and CMV-seropositive. Sample: PBMCs. The CDR3 reads CASSLPKGDAYNEQFF. CDR3 sequence (DNA): TGTGCCAGCAGCTTACCGAAGGGGGACGCGTACAATGAGCAGTTCTTC.